Each of the 8 T cell receptor beta chains below was sequenced from the same sample in a study of identical twins. Each CDR3 protein is one row after TCRdb ran MiXCR on the 5' RACE reads. The sample has 1.5 million to 2 million distinct CDR3 sequences, under 35% seen once. The sample taken for sequencing was cord blood. These receptors were obtained from a newborn girl in good health.

The chain joins TRBV5-5 to TRBJ2-3; 11 nucleotides line up with TRBD1. The V gene's germline CDR1 is SGHKS and CDR2 YYEKEE (reference sequence). V dropped 4 bases and J dropped 6; count of bases not matched to a gene: 13. The CDR3 runs to 17 residues. CDR3 sequence (DNA): TGTGCCAGCAGCGACGGACAGGGGGCGAGACGGTTGGATACGCAGTATTTT. Translated: CASSDGQGARRLDTQYF.

The V gene is TRBV7-9, the J gene TRBJ1-4, with TRBD1 matching 7 bases. CDR1 is SEHNR, CDR2 FQNEAQ, per germline (reference sequence). This CDR3 contains 16 residues. V was clipped by 3 bases and J by 7 bases; unmatched bases: 11. The CDR3 nucleotides read TGTGCCAGCAGCTTTTACCGGGACAGCGCTCTTGAAAAACTGTTTTTT. Its translation is CASSFYRDSALEKLFF.

This clonotype was picked up a small number of times. The chain employs TRBV20-1 and TRBJ2-1; 10 nucleotides match TRBD2. The V gene's germline CDR1 is DFQATT and CDR2 SNEGSKA (reference sequence). J gave up 8 bases and V 6 bases, and 10 bases lay outside the gene matches. The CDR3 contains 14 residues. The CDR3 loop reads CSAFGTSATYEQFF. The CDR3 DNA follows: TGCAGTGCCTTCGGGACTAGCGCCACTTATGAGCAGTTCTTC.

This clonotype was observed a handful of times. The chain links TRBV11-2 to TRBJ1-2; possible D gene TRBD1, 6 bases. The CDR3 loop spans 14 amino acids. Germline CDR1 and CDR2: SGHAT and FQNNGV. Trimming stripped 9 bases from V and 5 bases from J, with 19 bases between. The CDR3 spells CARTKQGRWYGYTF. CDR3 in DNA: TGTGCCAGAACAAAACAGGGAAGATGGTATGGCTACACCTTC.

The V and J genes are TRBV2 and TRBJ1-4; D might be TRBD1 (6 bases). The V end was cut by 3 bases, the J end by 0 bases, with 8 bases between. The CDR3 loop spans 15 amino acids. Per germline, CDR1 SNHLY and CDR2 FYNNEI. In DNA, the CDR3 is TGTGCCAGCAGTGAGTGGGACACAACTAATGAAAAACTGTTTTTT. Translation gives CASSEWDTTNEKLFF.

This chain connects TRBV27 to TRBJ1-2; D is perhaps TRBD1 (6 bases). This CDR3 spans 13 amino acids. Germline V lookup: CDR1 MNHEY, CDR2 SMNVEV (reference sequence). Trimming pared 0 bases from V and 7 bases from J, leaving 9 bases between. CDR3: CASSLSGRGGYTF. In DNA, the CDR3 is TGTGCCAGCAGTTTATCGGGCAGGGGTGGCTACACCTTC.

This chain links TRBV27 with TRBJ2-4; tentative D call: TRBD1 (6 bases). Germline V gene data show CDR1 as MNHEY and CDR2 as SMNVEV (reference sequence). Trimming removed 4 bases at V and 8 bases at J, with 18 bases between. This CDR3 comprises 15 residues. CDR3 DNA sequence: TGTGCCAGCAGTTCTCTCAGGACAGCTGGTGACATTCAGTACTTC. Amino acid sequence: CASSSLRTAGDIQYF.

This sequence joins TRBV28 and TRBJ2-7; D unresolved. Trimming stripped 1 base from V and 3 bases from J, with 16 bases between. This CDR3 region has 16 residues. Germline V CDR1 and CDR2: MDHEN, SYDVKM. The CDR3 reads CASSLLGERRFYEQYF. As DNA, the CDR3 is TGTGCCAGCAGTTTATTGGGCGAGAGGCGCTTCTACGAGCAGTACTTC. Based on the CDR3 plus reference TRBV28 and TRBJ2-7, the full variable domain is DVKVTQSSRYLVKRTGEKVFLECVQDMDHENMFWYRQDPGLGLRLIYFSYDVKMKEKGDIPEGYSVSREKKERFSLILESASTNQTSMYLCASSLLGERRFYEQYFGPGTRLTVT.